This paragraph reports one T cell receptor (beta chain). CDR3 size: 14 residues. The germline V gene encodes CDR1 MDHEN and CDR2 SYDVKM. The V end was cut by 5 bases, the J end by 7 bases, with 17 bases between. These data come from a study of blood T cell repertoires in COVID-19. Study-level background: Donors in the United States, Italy and Spain gave samples during acute or convalescent COVID-19. T cells, B-cell-depleted T cells, or PBMCs supplied cDNA or gDNA.

Using immunoSEQ multiplex PCR, the repertoire was profiled, and TCRdb retains in-frame clones only, with some absent. The sample carries about 120,000 clones, about nine tenths recorded once. The receptor was derived from a human donor in a cohort sampled during active COVID-19. The rearrangement joins TRBV28 to TRBJ2-5, with D maybe TRBD1 (6 bases). The sample consisted of peripheral blood. The CDR3 region has the DNA TGTGCCAGCAGTGCCTCACAGGTCAGGGGGACCCAGTACTTC. This codes for CASSASQVRGTQYF.